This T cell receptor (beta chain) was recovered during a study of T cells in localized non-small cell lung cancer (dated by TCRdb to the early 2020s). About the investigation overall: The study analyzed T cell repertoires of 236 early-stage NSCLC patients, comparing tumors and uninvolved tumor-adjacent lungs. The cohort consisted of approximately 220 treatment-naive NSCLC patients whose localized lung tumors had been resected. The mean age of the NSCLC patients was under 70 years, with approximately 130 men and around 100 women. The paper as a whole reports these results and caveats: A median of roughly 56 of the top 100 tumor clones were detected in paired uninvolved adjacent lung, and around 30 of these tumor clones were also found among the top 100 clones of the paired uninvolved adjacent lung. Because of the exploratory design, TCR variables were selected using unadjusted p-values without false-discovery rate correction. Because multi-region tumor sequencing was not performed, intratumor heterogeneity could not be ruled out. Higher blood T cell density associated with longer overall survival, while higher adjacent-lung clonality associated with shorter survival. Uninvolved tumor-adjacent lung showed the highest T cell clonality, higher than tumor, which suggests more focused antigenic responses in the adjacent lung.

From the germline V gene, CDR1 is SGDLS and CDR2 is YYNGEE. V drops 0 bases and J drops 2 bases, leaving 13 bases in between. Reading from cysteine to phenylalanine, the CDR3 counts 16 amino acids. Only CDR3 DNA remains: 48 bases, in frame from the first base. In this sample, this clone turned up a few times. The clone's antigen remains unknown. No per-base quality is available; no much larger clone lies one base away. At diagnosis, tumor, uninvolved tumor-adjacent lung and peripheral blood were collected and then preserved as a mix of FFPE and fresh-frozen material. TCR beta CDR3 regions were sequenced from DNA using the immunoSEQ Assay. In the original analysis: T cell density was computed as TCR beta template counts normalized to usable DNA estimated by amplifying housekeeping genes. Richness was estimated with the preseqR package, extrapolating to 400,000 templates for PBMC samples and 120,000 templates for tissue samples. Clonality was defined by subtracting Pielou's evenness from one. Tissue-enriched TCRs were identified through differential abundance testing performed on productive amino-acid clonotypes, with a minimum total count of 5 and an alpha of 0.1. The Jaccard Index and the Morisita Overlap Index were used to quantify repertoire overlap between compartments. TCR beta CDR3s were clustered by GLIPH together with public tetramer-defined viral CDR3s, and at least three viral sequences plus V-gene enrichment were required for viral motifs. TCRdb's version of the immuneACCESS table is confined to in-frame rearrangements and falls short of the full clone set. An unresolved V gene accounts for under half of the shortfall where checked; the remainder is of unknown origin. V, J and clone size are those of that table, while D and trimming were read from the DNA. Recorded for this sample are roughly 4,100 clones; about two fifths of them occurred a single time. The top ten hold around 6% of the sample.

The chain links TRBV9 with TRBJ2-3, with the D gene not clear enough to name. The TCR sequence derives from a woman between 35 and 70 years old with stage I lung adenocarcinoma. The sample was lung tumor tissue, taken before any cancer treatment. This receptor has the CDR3 CASSVGGSELTDTQYF. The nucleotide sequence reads TGTGCCAGCAGCGTAGGCGGCTCGGAGCTCACAGATACGCAGTATTTT.